This TCR beta chain was recorded in a study of blood T cells in healthy people across ages. The study, taken as a whole, reports: Strongly correlated with naive T cell percentage was TCR beta diversity.

Of note for this clonotype: Antigen unknown.

Per-sample yields of isolated PBMCs were at least 6 million. A second PCR, run for roughly 7 to 11 cycles, used a sample-barcoded 5' primer plus a J-beta primer mix. TCRdb reprocessed the 5' RACE reads with MiXCR, giving one entry per CDR3 protein. The sample includes 1.5 million to 2 million distinct CDR3 sequences, about 49% of them seen just once. In germline, CDR1 is KGHDR, CDR2 SFDVKD. The CDR3 has 16 residues. With 3 bases clipped from V and 7 bases from J, the junction kept 12 bases outside the gene matches. The sequenced sample was blood. The rearrangement uses TRBV24-1 and TRBJ2-5; TRBD1 matches 8 bases. This TCR was recovered from a woman between 40 and 55 years old in good health. The CDR3 nucleotides read TGTGCCACCAGTGATCCCGGACAGGGCCACTCAAGGACCCAGTACTTC. This gives the protein CATSDPGQGHSRTQYF.